A single sample gave rise to the 9 T cell receptor beta chains below, sequenced in a study of monozygotic twins with inflammatory bowel disease. TCRdb reprocessed the 5' RACE reads and stores each CDR3 protein as one record, lacking DNA. The sample holds about 380,000 distinct CDR3 sequences. The sequenced sample consisted of blood. The receptor set was obtained from a human donor with ulcerative colitis or Crohn's disease, or a healthy co-twin of an affected twin (not recorded which).

V gene TRBV5-1 combines with J gene TRBJ1-2; TCRdb gives TRBD1 as the D gene, but with no DNA this cannot be confirmed. Germline CDR1 is SGHRS and CDR2 is YFSETQ. This CDR3 is built from 15 residues. This CDR3 is CASSHAGAANYGYTF.

This sequence joins TRBV20-1 and TRBJ2-1; the TCRdb call, TRBD1, lacks DNA for checking. The CDR3 has 14 amino acids. Germline values: CDR1 DFQATT, CDR2 SNEGSKA (reference sequence). The CDR3 loop is CSARVPGAPNEQFF.

The chain couples TRBV7-2 to TRBJ2-7; TCRdb's D gene call, TRBD1, goes unchecked for lack of DNA. The CDR3 is made up of 14 amino acids. Germline V gene data show CDR1 as SGHTA and CDR2 as FQGNSA. CDR3 protein: CASSLDRGRLEQYF.

This rearrangement joins TRBV5-1 to TRBJ1-2; the D gene TCRdb calls, TRBD1, cannot be checked with no DNA. The CDR3 is 16 amino acids. Per germline, CDR1 SGHRS and CDR2 YFSETQ. The CDR3 is CASSSTAALTARGYTF. Full variable domain (remainder filled in from reference TRBV5-1 and TRBJ1-2): KAGVTQTPRYLIKTRGQQVTLSCSPISGHRSVSWYQQTPGQGLQFLFEYFSETQRNKGNFPGRFSGRQFSNSRSEMNVSTLELGDSALYLCASSSTAALTARGYTFGSGTRLTVV.

This CDR3 is CASSVEGLAYNEQFF. The chain combines TRBV9 with TRBJ2-1; TCRdb's D gene call, TRBD2, goes unchecked for lack of DNA. Germline CDR1 SGDLS, CDR2 YYNGEE. The CDR3 has 15 amino acids.

The V and J genes are TRBV5-1 and TRBJ2-3; lacking DNA, the TRBD2 call made by TCRdb goes unchecked. CDR1 is SGHRS, CDR2 YFSETQ, per germline. This CDR3 region has 19 residues. CDR3 sequence reads: CASSSTLAGRFLVTDTQYF.

The chain has TRBV12-3 or TRBV12-4 and TRBJ2-7; no DNA is available, so the TRBD1 call from TCRdb remains unchecked. This CDR3 contains 15 residues. CDR3 in amino acids: CASSLMFTGGYEQYF.

The chain couples TRBV29-1 to TRBJ1-2. The CDR3 is 12 amino acids. Germline assignment: CDR1 SQVTM and CDR2 ANQGSEA. CDR3 region: CSVRQGLYGYTF.

The chain couples TRBV7-2 to TRBJ2-7; the TCRdb call, TRBD2, lacks DNA for checking. Germline lookup yields CDR1 SGHTA and CDR2 FQGNSA. The CDR3 contains 16 residues. The CDR3 loop reads CASSLLAGGGWGEQYF.